A single sample gave rise to the 27 T cell receptor beta chains below, sequenced in a study of cytomegalovirus exposure and HLA in healthy donors (dated by TCRdb to the late 2010s). The library came from the immunoSEQ multiplex PCR assay. A mixture of 60 forward primers for TCR Vbeta segments and 13 reverse primers for TCR Jbeta segments was used in the multiplex PCR. In its TCRdb copy, this immuneACCESS table keeps in-frame sequences only and misses some clones. Where compared with another copy, unresolved V genes explain less than half of these, and the others have no known cause. The sample contains over 120,000 clones, around 73% of them found a single time. The ten largest make up around 2.9% of the sample. The sequenced material came from PBMCs. The source is a female donor in good health and CMV-seronegative.

DNA for the CDR3: TGCAGCGTGACCGGACTAGCGGGAAGCCCCGGGGAGCTGTTTTTT. Translated: CSVTGLAGSPGELFF. The V gene is TRBV29-1, the J gene TRBJ2-2; TRBD2 agrees at 12 bases. Looked up from germline, CDR1 is SQVTM and CDR2 is ANQGSEA. V gave up 6 bases and J gave up 6 bases; unmatched junction bases: 8. This CDR3 comprises 15 residues.

This chain uses TRBV6-1 with TRBJ2-5; weak D call: TRBD1 (5 bases). Germline CDR1 and CDR2: MNHNS and SASEGT. This CDR3 contains 13 residues. The ends were cut back, 6 bases at V and 2 bases at J, with 10 bases in the middle. In nucleotides, the CDR3 is TGTGCCAGCAGAAAGGGGTTTCAAGAGACCCAGTACTTC. Its protein is CASRKGFQETQYF.

This clone was seen a single time. The chain recombines TRBV7-2 with TRBJ1-5; maybe TRBD1 (6 bases). Trimming took off 1 base at V and 5 bases at J, with 12 bases between the two ends. Germline CDR1 SGHTA, CDR2 FQGNSA. The CDR3 consists of 15 residues. The CDR3 is CASSLVSAGDQPQHF. CDR3 DNA: TGTGCCAGCAGCTTAGTGTCGGCAGGGGATCAGCCCCAGCATTTT.

V gene TRBV6-1 combines with J gene TRBJ2-2; possible D gene TRBD1, 5 bases. The germline V gene has CDR1 MNHNS and CDR2 SASEGT. The CDR3 is 12 residues long. V lost 7 bases and J 9 bases, leaving 12 bases between the germline ends. CDR3 bases: TGTGCCAGCATGTTGGCAGGGAGGGAGCTGTTTTTT. Its protein is CASMLAGRELFF.

The V call is TRBV29-1, the J call TRBJ2-1; 14 nucleotides line up with TRBD2. J gave up 2 bases and V 3 bases, and 0 bases lay outside the gene matches. CDR1 and CDR2 (germline): SQVTM, ANQGSEA. This CDR3 region has 15 residues. The DNA for the CDR3 is TGCAGCGTTGAGGGACTAGCGGGAGCCTACAATGAGCAGTTCTTC. It specifies CSVEGLAGAYNEQFF.

This sequence joins TRBV5-1 and TRBJ2-1; TRBD1 is a possible D gene (6 bases). Trimming removed 0 bases at V and 7 bases at J, with 8 bases between. This CDR3 region has 13 residues. CDR1 is SGHRS and CDR2 is YFSETQ in the germline V gene. The CDR3 is CASSLGGTNEQFF. The CDR3 nucleotides are TGCGCCAGCAGCTTGGGGGGGACAAATGAGCAGTTCTTC.

The V and J genes are TRBV5-6 and TRBJ2-1; D is undetermined. This CDR3 contains 12 residues. Trimming removed 1 base from V and 12 bases from J, with 11 bases in between. Germline CDR1 and CDR2: SGHDT and YYEEEE. CDR3 nucleotide sequence: TGTGCCAGCAGCTTGTTTCGCCAGGCGCAGTTCTTC. As protein: CASSLFRQAQFF.

This clone was seen a handful of times. This chain connects TRBV5-4 to TRBJ1-1; possible D gene TRBD1, 6 bases. The CDR3 has 13 amino acids. Germline assignment: CDR1 SGHNT and CDR2 YYREEE (reference sequence). Trimming pared 4 bases from V and 1 base from J, leaving 8 bases between. CDR3 coding DNA: TGTGCCAGCAGCAGGGGACAGAACACTGAAGCTTTCTTT. Its protein product is CASSRGQNTEAFF.

This clone was seen more than once but under ten times. The chain uses TRBV19 and TRBJ1-5; D is uncertain. This CDR3 contains 17 residues. Trimming shortened V by 5 bases and J by 0 bases, and 17 bases separated the two germline ends. CDR1 is LNHDA, CDR2 SQIVND, per germline (reference sequence). The CDR3, as DNA: TGTGCCAGTAGTCGGAATCCGCCCGAGGATAGCAATCAGCCCCAGCATTTT. As protein: CASSRNPPEDSNQPQHF.

V is TRBV6-1 and J is TRBJ1-5; 7 positions agree with TRBD1. The junction had 10 bases not matched to a gene; V was cut back by 10 bases and J by 1 base. The CDR3 is 15 residues long. CDR1 and CDR2 (germline): MNHNS, SASEGT. In DNA, the CDR3 is TGTGCCACCGATTGGACAGGAGGGAGCAATCAGCCCCAGCATTTT. Translated, it gives CATDWTGGSNQPQHF.

The chain employs TRBV10-2 and TRBJ2-1; 7 bases map to TRBD1. The J segment lost 0 bases and the V segment lost 0 bases, leaving 5 bases of the junction unmatched. CDR3 length: 17 residues. From germline, CDR1 is WSHSY and CDR2 SAAADI. The CDR3 here is CASSESRGPGSYNEQFF. The CDR3 DNA follows: TGCGCCAGCAGTGAGTCGAGGGGGCCAGGCTCCTACAATGAGCAGTTCTTC.

The V gene is TRBV7-2, the J gene TRBJ2-1; D is unresolved. The germline V and J ends were trimmed by 2 bases and 3 bases, with 11 bases remaining between them. Germline CDR1 SGHTA, CDR2 FQGNSA. The CDR3 covers 15 residues. As DNA, the CDR3 is TGTGCCAGCAGCTTAAATCGGTTACTCTACAATGAGCAGTTCTTC. This codes for CASSLNRLLYNEQFF. The full variable domain, in which reference TRBV7-2 and TRBJ2-1 provide the parts outside the CDR3, is GAGVSQSPSNKVTEKGKDVELRCDPISGHTALYWYRQSLGQGLEFLIYFQGNSAPDKSGLPSDRFSAERTGGSVSTLTIQRTQQEDSAVYLCASSLNRLLYNEQFFGPGTRLTVL.

The chain combines TRBV5-1 with TRBJ1-2; TRBD1 aligns across 9 bases. After removal of 4 bases from V and 7 bases from J, the junction contained 11 bases not matched to a gene. There are 15 residues in the CDR3. Germline lookup yields CDR1 SGHRS and CDR2 YFSETQ. Written as DNA, the CDR3 is TGCGCCAGCAGCGGAAGCACAGGGGGCAGTGGTGGCTACACCTTC. This encodes CASSGSTGGSGGYTF.

The J gene is TRBJ2-1, the V gene TRBV6-1; 8 positions agree with TRBD2. J lost 12 bases, V lost 4 bases, and 8 bases had no gene match. Germline-derived CDR1 and CDR2 are MNHNS and SASEGT. This CDR3 comprises 13 residues. CDR3: CASSAEVAGWQFF. CDR3 DNA sequence: TGTGCCAGCAGTGCCGAGGTAGCGGGATGGCAGTTCTTC.

This clone was detected a few times. The gene calls are TRBV30 and TRBJ2-2; a weak D match, TRBD2 (7 bases). This CDR3 spans 15 amino acids. V lost 5 bases, J lost 6 bases, and 19 bases lay in between. The germline gives CDR1 GTSNPN, CDR2 SVGIG (reference sequence). CDR3 protein: CAWPRGGAGAGELFF. CDR3 in DNA: TGTGCCTGGCCCCGAGGGGGGGCGGGCGCCGGGGAGCTGTTTTTT.

V and J are TRBV10-3 and TRBJ2-1, with TRBD2 identical over 15 bases. This CDR3 has 15 residues. V lost 10 bases, J lost 10 bases, and 11 bases stayed unmatched. The V gene's germline CDR1 is ENHRY and CDR2 SYGVKD. CDR3 residues: CATRPGLAGGREQFF. CDR3 nucleotides: TGTGCCACCAGGCCGGGACTAGCGGGGGGAAGGGAGCAGTTCTTC.

The count of this clone is one. The rearrangement links TRBV30 to TRBJ1-6; no clear D. V was clipped by 4 bases and J by 4 bases, with 8 bases between them. Germline-derived CDR1 and CDR2 are GTSNPN and SVGIG (reference sequence). This CDR3 region has 13 residues. CDR3: CAWNPTYNSPLHF. CDR3 coding DNA: TGTGCCTGGAATCCTACGTATAATTCACCCCTCCACTTT.

The chain links TRBV2 to TRBJ2-7, with 9 nucleotides matching TRBD1. The length of the CDR3 is 14 residues. Trimming removed 1 base from V and 6 bases from J; junction bases left unmatched: 4. Looked up from germline, CDR1 is SNHLY and CDR2 is FYNNEI. The CDR3 loop is CASSEGGQGLEQYF. The CDR3 nucleotides are TGTGCCAGCAGTGAAGGGGGACAGGGACTCGAGCAGTACTTC. Full variable domain (rest looked up from reference TRBV2 and TRBJ2-7): EPEVTQTPSHQVTQMGQEVILRCVPISNHLYFYWYRQILGQKVEFLVSFYNNEISEKSEIFDDQFSVERPDGSNFTLKIRSTKLEDSAMYFCASSEGGQGLEQYFGPGTRLTVT.

The chain couples TRBV5-1 to TRBJ2-1, with 7 bases fitting TRBD2. CDR3 length: 14 amino acids. Looked up from germline, CDR1 is SGHRS and CDR2 is YFSETQ. Unmatched junction bases numbered 15, after V lost 8 bases and J lost 10 bases. The CDR3, as DNA: TGCGCCAGTAGCGTTACAATAACTAGCGTAGAGCAGTTCTTC. Its protein is CASSVTITSVEQFF.

The chain carries TRBV5-4 and TRBJ1-2; TRBD1 is a possible D gene (6 bases). With 4 bases removed from V and 5 bases from J, the gap between germline ends came to 24 bases. CDR1 and CDR2 (germline): SGHNT, YYREEE (reference sequence). This CDR3 has 17 amino acids. In nucleotides, the CDR3 is TGTGCCAGCAGCCGATCGGCCTCTGACAGGATTGGATATGGCTACACCTTC. Its protein product is CASSRSASDRIGYGYTF.

The CDR3: CASQKNRLASSYEQYF. DNA of the CDR3: TGTGCCAGCCAGAAGAACCGGCTAGCGAGCTCCTACGAGCAGTACTTC. The chain links TRBV28 to TRBJ2-7; D perhaps matches TRBD2 (6 bases). CDR3 length: 16 amino acids. Germline V gives CDR1 MDHEN, CDR2 SYDVKM. Trimming removed 8 bases from V and 0 bases from J, with 20 bases in between.

This sequence joins TRBV5-1 and TRBJ2-3; TRBD2 matches at 12 bases. The V gene end was trimmed by 1 base and the J gene end by 0 bases; junction bases not matched to a gene: 6. This CDR3 is built from 18 residues. Germline V gene sequence: CDR1 SGHRS, CDR2 YFSETQ. The CDR3 sequence: CASSLRLAGVISTDTQYF. DNA of the CDR3: TGCGCCAGCAGCTTGAGACTAGCGGGAGTCATTAGCACAGATACGCAGTATTTT. The whole variable domain, remainder taken from reference TRBV5-1 and TRBJ2-3, is KAGVTQTPRYLIKTRGQQVTLSCSPISGHRSVSWYQQTPGQGLQFLFEYFSETQRNKGNFPGRFSGRQFSNSRSEMNVSTLELGDSALYLCASSLRLAGVISTDTQYFGPGTRLTVL.

This clone appeared a single time. Other DNA sequences in the same sample also yield this CDR3. This rearrangement joins TRBV6-5 to TRBJ2-2, with TRBD1 matching 7 bases. The CDR3 is 15 amino acids. V lost 5 bases to trimming and J lost 2 bases; unmatched junction nucleotides: 5. CDR1 and CDR2 from the germline V gene are MNHEY and SVGAGI. CDR3 bases: TGTGCCAGCAGTCGCCGACAGGGAAACACCGGGGAGCTGTTTTTT. Translated: CASSRRQGNTGELFF.

The gene calls are TRBV27 and TRBJ2-7; perhaps TRBD1 as D (5 bases). The CDR3 extends over 14 amino acids. Germline CDR1 and CDR2: MNHEY and SMNVEV (reference sequence). The ends were cut back, 2 bases at V and 4 bases at J, with 12 bases in the middle. The CDR3 bases are TGTGCCAGCAGTTTAGGCAGGGTTGGATACGAGCAGTACTTC. Amino acids: CASSLGRVGYEQYF.

The chain uses TRBV19 and TRBJ2-7; 9 bases agree with TRBD1. This CDR3 is built from 15 residues. Germline trimming cut 4 bases from V and 5 bases from J; bases unmatched to any gene: 9. Germline CDR1 and CDR2: LNHDA and SQIVND (reference sequence). CDR3 residues: CASSTRDRDHHEQYF. As DNA, the CDR3 is TGTGCCAGTAGTACCCGGGACAGGGACCACCACGAGCAGTACTTC.

The CDR3 DNA follows: TGTGCCTGGGGGACTAGCGGGAGGGATACGCAGTATTTT. Translating gives CAWGTSGRDTQYF. The chain is built from TRBV30 and TRBJ2-3, with 15 bases that match TRBD2. The V gene end was trimmed by 5 bases and the J gene end by 6 bases; junction bases not matched to a gene: 0. The CDR3 has 13 residues. Germline values: CDR1 GTSNPN, CDR2 SVGIG (reference sequence).

V and J are TRBV7-8 and TRBJ2-3; possible D gene TRBD2, 6 bases. Germline V gene lookup returns CDR1 SGHVS and CDR2 FQNEAQ. V lost 2 bases to trimming and J lost 7 bases, with 13 bases between them. The length of the CDR3 is 14 residues. The CDR3, as DNA: TGTGCCAGCAGCTTACTAGTCACTAGCCATACGCAGTATTTT. Protein product: CASSLLVTSHTQYF.